Below, 15 T cell receptor beta chains from the same sample are listed, as sequenced in a study of regulatory T cells in long-lasting Graves disease. Specified time point: newly diagnosed GD, antithyroid drugs for less than 3 months. Making the TCR library involved RNA that had been extracted from PBMCs. Assembly of TCR beta libraries relied on iRepertoire HTBI primers together with Arm-PCR of CDR3 regions. TCRdb independently ran MiXCR on the multiplex PCR reads; one entry per CDR3 protein. Altogether about 620,000 distinct CDR3 sequences are present, approximately 15% being singletons, with the ten largest covering under 20%. These sequences were also reported in another study, on T cells in Graves' hyperthyroidism and ophthalmopathy.

The material was peripheral blood mononuclear cells (PBMCs), obtained at new diagnosis, from a patient treated with antithyroid drugs. These receptors all come from a woman in her twenties or thirties with Graves disease.

The sample holds many counts of this clonotype. The chain links TRBV2 to TRBJ1-4; D gene unclear. The V gene lost 7 bases and the J gene lost 0 bases, with 3 bases spanning the gap. CDR3 length: 12 residues. Germline assignment: CDR1 SNHLY and CDR2 FYNNEI. The CDR3 is CASNPTNEKLFF. CDR3 nucleotide sequence: TGTGCCAGCAATCCAACTAATGAAAAACTGTTTTTT.

This chain joins TRBV7-9 and TRBJ1-5; D may be TRBD1 (5 bases). Germline CDR1 and CDR2: SEHNR and FQNEAQ (reference sequence). Deletions cut 0 bases from V and 7 bases from J, with 25 bases between. The CDR3 runs to 19 residues. The CDR3 here is CASSLALGLSSREGQPQHF. CDR3 in DNA: TGTGCCAGCAGCTTAGCGCTCGGGTTGTCGAGCAGGGAAGGACAGCCCCAGCATTTT.

This clonotype was counted many times. The rearrangement uses TRBV20-1 and TRBJ1-1; D is perhaps TRBD1 (6 bases). There are 12 residues in the CDR3. The V gene's germline CDR1 is DFQATT and CDR2 SNEGSKA (reference sequence). Trimming pared 5 bases from V and 5 bases from J, leaving 12 bases between. Here the CDR3 DNA reads TGCAGTGCTCCTGAAACAGGGACTGAAGCTTTCTTT. Translating gives CSAPETGTEAFF.

This clonotype was recorded many times. This chain links TRBV28 with TRBJ2-7; no clear D gene. Germline CDR1 reads MDHEN; CDR2 reads SYDVKM. Trimming removed 4 bases from V and 2 bases from J, with 9 bases in between. This CDR3 region has 13 residues. CDR3 sequence (DNA): TGTGCCAGCAGTTCAAGATTGGCCTACGAGCAGTACTTC. Its protein product is CASSSRLAYEQYF.

The J gene is TRBJ2-5, the V gene TRBV7-9; TRBD1 agrees at 11 bases. The V gene end was trimmed by 2 bases and the J gene end by 5 bases; junction bases not matched to a gene: 10. Germline CDR1 and CDR2: SEHNR and FQNEAQ (reference sequence). The CDR3 is 17 amino acids. The CDR3 DNA is TGTGCCAGCAGCTTAACACCGGGACAGGGGGTTTCGGAGACCCAGTACTTC. This translates into CASSLTPGQGVSETQYF.

In this sample, this clonotype turned up many times. The chain employs TRBV12-3 or TRBV12-4 and TRBJ2-1; a weak D match, TRBD1 (6 bases). CDR3 length equals 13 residues. V lost 10 bases, J lost 8 bases, and 18 bases lay in between. The CDR3 bases are TGTGCCATCCTATTTGACAGGAGCCATGAGCAGTTCTTC. This encodes CAILFDRSHEQFF.

The chain has TRBV12-3 or TRBV12-4 and TRBJ2-7, with D possibly being TRBD1 (6 bases). The V gene lost 6 bases and the J gene lost 3 bases, with 18 bases spanning the gap. This CDR3 region has 15 residues. The CDR3 reads CASSSRQVGRYEQYF. In DNA form, the CDR3 reads TGTGCCAGCAGCTCTCGACAGGTTGGACGCTACGAGCAGTACTTC.

The V and J genes are TRBV7-9 and TRBJ2-7, with 7 bases matching TRBD1. J was trimmed by 1 base and V by 4 bases; bases with no gene match: 10. CDR3 length: 16 amino acids. Germline V CDR1 and CDR2: SEHNR, FQNEAQ (reference sequence). The CDR3 is CASSSQGGLSSYEQYF. In DNA, the CDR3 is TGTGCCAGCAGCTCCCAAGGGGGCTTGAGTTCCTACGAGCAGTACTTC.

This clonotype was counted at least ten times. The chain is built from TRBV27 and TRBJ2-7; D call uncertain. The CDR3 totals 13 residues. Per the germline V gene, CDR1 is MNHEY and CDR2 is SMNVEV (reference sequence). Between the trimmed V and J ends, which lost 9 bases and 6 bases, there was a span of 18 bases. The DNA of the CDR3 is TGTGCCAGTGGAAGGCGAGAACTCTTCGAGCAGTACTTC. Its protein is CASGRRELFEQYF.

V and J are TRBV19 and TRBJ1-6; 10 bases fit TRBD1. From germline, CDR1 is LNHDA and CDR2 SQIVND (reference sequence). J lost 9 bases, V lost 5 bases, and 7 bases had no gene match. The CDR3 loop spans 15 amino acids. CDR3 sequence (DNA): TGTGCCAGTAGTCACCCGGGACAGGGGTCTTCACCCCTCCACTTT. Translating it yields CASSHPGQGSSPLHF.

The chain recombines TRBV6-1 with TRBJ1-3; the D is unclear. CDR1 is MNHNS, CDR2 SASEGT, per germline. This CDR3 has 15 residues. V gave up 5 bases and J gave up 0 bases, with 11 bases separating them. The CDR3 protein is CASSHGPSSGNTIYF. The CDR3 DNA reads TGTGCCAGCAGTCACGGGCCGAGCTCTGGAAACACCATATATTTT.

The chain links TRBV5-6 to TRBJ2-3; TRBD1 matches at 9 bases. The ends lost 5 bases at V and 6 bases at J; junction bases unmatched: 7. The germline gives CDR1 SGHDT, CDR2 YYEEEE. The CDR3 is 14 amino acids. This CDR3 reads CASSTGTGTDTQYF. CDR3 DNA sequence: TGTGCCAGCAGTACCGGGACAGGGACTGATACGCAGTATTTT.

This clonotype has only a few counts. The chain links TRBV19 to TRBJ2-2; TRBD1 or TRBD2 may be the D gene (5 bases each). The CDR3 spans 15 residues. The germline V gene encodes CDR1 LNHDA and CDR2 SQIVND (reference sequence). V dropped 3 bases and J dropped 4 bases, with 12 bases sitting between them. The CDR3 is CASSIGGVTTGELFF. The CDR3 DNA reads as TGTGCCAGTAGTATTGGGGGAGTTACCACCGGGGAGCTGTTTTTT.

Many counts were recorded for this clonotype. V gene TRBV2 combines with J gene TRBJ2-7; 7 bases agree with TRBD2. The CDR3 sequence is 14 residues long. Trimming cost V 7 bases and J 7 bases; bases outside gene matches: 13. In germline, CDR1 is SNHLY, CDR2 FYNNEI. The CDR3 region has the DNA TGTGCCAGCAACCCAGAAGCGGGAATTGGGGAGCAGTACTTC. This encodes CASNPEAGIGEQYF.

This clonotype was counted only a few times. This rearrangement joins TRBV20-1 to TRBJ1-2; 9 nucleotides line up with TRBD1. The V gene's germline CDR1 is DFQATT and CDR2 SNEGSKA (reference sequence). CDR3 size: 14 residues. V shed 5 bases, J shed 2 bases, and the junction held 6 bases outside the gene matches. The CDR3 spells CSADRTGANYGYTF. The CDR3 bases are TGCAGTGCTGACCGGACAGGGGCGAACTATGGCTACACCTTC.